These 5 T cell receptor beta chains share one sample of origin, sequenced in a study of blood T cells in healthy people across ages. It was with a sample-barcoded 5' primer and a J-beta primer mix that a second PCR of roughly 7 to 12 cycles was run. TCRdb reprocessed the 5' RACE reads via MiXCR and lists one record per CDR3 protein. This sample has around 1,600,000 distinct CDR3 sequences, with approximately 43% found just once. Source material: blood. These receptors were collected from a young woman in good health.

This clonotype has a handful of counts. J is TRBJ1-1 and V is TRBV27; a possible D gene is TRBD1 (5 bases). This CDR3 region has 12 residues. Deletions cut 4 bases from V and 8 bases from J, with 11 bases between. The germline CDR1 and CDR2 sequences are MNHEY and SMNVEV (reference sequence). Here the CDR3 reads CASSSRVKEAFF. Written as DNA, the CDR3 is TGTGCCAGCAGTTCCAGGGTCAAGGAAGCTTTCTTT.

The chain recombines TRBV2 with TRBJ2-5, with no clear D. The CDR3 is 10 amino acids. Looked up from germline, CDR1 is SNHLY and CDR2 is FYNNEI. Trimming took off 8 bases at V and 5 bases at J, with 6 bases between the two ends. This CDR3 reads CASGWETQYF. The CDR3 DNA is TGTGCCAGCGGGTGGGAGACCCAGTACTTC.

This clonotype was recorded a few times. The chain has TRBV20-1 and TRBJ1-6; D not certain. Trimming removed 1 base at V and 7 bases at J, with 20 bases between. Germline V lookup: CDR1 DFQATT, CDR2 SNEGSKA (reference sequence). The length of the CDR3 is 17 residues. CDR3 loop: CSARVGLRLGHNSPLHF. CDR3 bases: TGCAGTGCTAGAGTCGGATTGAGATTGGGCCACAATTCACCCCTCCACTTT.

This sequence joins TRBV27 and TRBJ2-2; the D is unclear. Germline values: CDR1 MNHEY, CDR2 SMNVEV (reference sequence). V lost 4 bases and J lost 7, with 4 bases in between. The CDR3 contains 11 residues. DNA for the CDR3: TGTGCCAGCAGTTGGAGCGGGGAGCTGTTTTTT. Protein sequence: CASSWSGELFF.

This clonotype was observed a handful of times. The chain combines TRBV28 with TRBJ1-1, with D uncertain. The CDR3 runs 15 residues. V was clipped by 6 bases and J by 0 bases, with 14 bases between them. In germline, CDR1 is MDHEN, CDR2 SYDVKM. CDR3 bases: TGTGCCAGCAGCTCCTTCCAGGCCTTGAACACTGAAGCTTTCTTT. This gives the protein CASSSFQALNTEAFF.